This record looks at one T cell receptor beta chain sequence and its context. Amplified regions were TCR beta CDR3 sequences from RNA transcripts. HTBI primers were the set used in a first-round RT-PCR of the TCR CDR3. From the multiplex PCR reads, TCRdb called clonotypes with MiXCR, one entry per CDR3 protein. The sample consists of a few hundred thousand distinct CDR3 sequences, about 16% of them appearing once. These data come from a study of T cells in Graves' hyperthyroidism and ophthalmopathy. The CDR3 is 13 residues long. The V end lost 0 bases, the J end lost 8 bases, and 8 bases lay between the germline ends. Per germline, CDR1 LGHNA and CDR2 YSLEER.

The TCR originated in a man aged 35-49 years with Graves' hyperthyroidism. The chain carries TRBV4-3 and TRBJ2-1; D unresolved. The sample taken for sequencing was blood. CDR3 nucleotide sequence: TGCGCCAGCAGCCAAGATCGAGTGGATGAGCAGTTCTTC. Encoded protein: CASSQDRVDEQFF.